Shown below are 32 T cell receptor beta chains from a single sample sequenced in a study of graft-versus-host responses after intestinal transplantation. Antigens of these TCRs are unknown. The repertoire was sequenced with immunoSEQ multiplex PCR; TCRdb's copy has only in-frame clones and lacks some. The sample yields 90,000 to 150,000 clones, 80% to 95% seen once. The specimen comprised unstimulated CD4+ T cells sorted from spleen or lymph node cells, sampled before intestinal transplant. All receptors derive from a human donor who received an intestinal transplant.

The chain couples TRBV10-3 to TRBJ2-5; D perhaps matches TRBD1 (6 bases). Trimming left V 3 bases short and J 4 bases short, with 9 bases between. The CDR3 totals 13 residues. CDR1 is ENHRY, CDR2 SYGVKD, per germline. CDR3 protein: CAISEQGRETQYF. CDR3 in DNA: TGTGCCATCAGTGAACAGGGTCGAGAGACCCAGTACTTC.

About this clone itself: A read error may account for a junction end that differs from germline. The chain links TRBV7-7 to TRBJ1-1, with TRBD1 matching over 9 bases. The CDR3 consists of 15 residues. Germline CDR1 and CDR2: SSHAT and FNYEAQ (reference sequence). The CDR3 sequence: CASSFNRGLGTEAFF. CDR3 DNA sequence: TGTGCTAGCAGCTTTAACAGGGGGCTGGGCACTGAAGCTTTCTTT.

With respect to this clone: This sample includes further DNA sequences coding for the same CDR3. V usage is TRBV5-1 and J usage is TRBJ2-7; D is undetermined. This CDR3 is built from 14 residues. Germline V gene sequence: CDR1 SGHRS, CDR2 YFSETQ. The V end lost 4 bases, the J end lost 2 bases, and 13 bases lay between the germline ends. The CDR3 DNA reads TGCGCCAGCAGCCCTAGTGGGCCCCCCTACGAGCAGTACTTC. Its protein product is CASSPSGPPYEQYF.

The rearrangement uses TRBV27 and TRBJ2-5; the D is unclear. In germline, CDR1 is MNHEY, CDR2 SMNVEV (reference sequence). Trimming took 7 bases from V and 2 from J, leaving 17 bases between them. The CDR3 runs to 15 residues. The CDR3 region has the DNA TGTGCCAGCACCTCAACCCGATGGCCTCAAGAGACCCAGTACTTC. As protein: CASTSTRWPQETQYF.

This rearrangement joins TRBV10-1 to TRBJ2-5, with D possibly being TRBD1 (5 bases). The CDR3 consists of 13 residues. Per the germline V gene, CDR1 is WNHNN and CDR2 is SYGVQD (reference sequence). With 2 bases removed from V and 3 bases from J, the gap between germline ends came to 7 bases. The DNA of the CDR3 is TGCGCCAGCAGTGAGAAGGGGAAAGAGACCCAGTACTTC. Protein: CASSEKGKETQYF.

The chain links TRBV7-9 to TRBJ2-7, with TRBD2 identical over 12 bases. V shed 0 bases, J shed 0 bases, and the junction held 0 bases outside the gene matches. This CDR3 region has 16 residues. The germline V gene has CDR1 SEHNR and CDR2 FQNEAQ (reference sequence). The CDR3, as DNA: TGTGCCAGCAGCTTAGCGGGACTAGCGGGCTCCTACGAGCAGTACTTC. Amino acids: CASSLAGLAGSYEQYF.

This chain links TRBV19 with TRBJ1-5; the D gene is possibly TRBD1 (5 bases). The CDR3 has 18 amino acids. Germline-derived CDR1 and CDR2 are LNHDA and SQIVND (reference sequence). V was cut by 5 bases and J by 3 bases, with 23 bases left in between. The chain's CDR3 is CASSSETGRGKNNQPQHF. As DNA, the CDR3 is TGTGCCAGTAGTTCCGAGACGGGACGGGGGAAGAACAATCAGCCCCAGCATTTT.

This sequence joins TRBV4-2 and TRBJ2-3; 9 bases are a match to TRBD2. J gave up 0 bases and V 3 bases, and 10 bases lay outside the gene matches. Germline values: CDR1 LGHNA, CDR2 YNFKEQ. The CDR3 consists of 18 residues. The CDR3 nucleotides are TGTGCCAGCAGCCAGGGGCCGGGACTAGCAGTTAGCACAGATACGCAGTATTTT. Its protein is CASSQGPGLAVSTDTQYF.

The J gene is TRBJ1-1, the V gene TRBV29-1; no clear D. Germline CDR1 SQVTM, CDR2 ANQGSEA. V gave up 4 bases and J gave up 5 bases, with 29 bases separating them. The CDR3 sequence is 18 residues long. CDR3 loop: CSVAPLAHDPGEGTEAFF. CDR3 sequence (DNA): TGCAGCGTTGCCCCCCTTGCACACGATCCCGGGGAGGGAACTGAAGCTTTCTTT.

The V and J genes are TRBV5-4 and TRBJ2-7, with 10 bases that match TRBD2. This CDR3 region has 15 residues. Looked up from germline, CDR1 is SGHNT and CDR2 is YYREEE (reference sequence). V trimming: 3 bases; J trimming: 3 bases; junction bases outside the gene matches: 6. CDR3 in amino acids: CASSSASSGSYEQYF. The CDR3 DNA reads as TGTGCCAGCAGCTCGGCGTCTAGCGGGAGCTACGAGCAGTACTTC.

Worth noting for this clone: The sample carries other DNA sequences with the same CDR3. The chain joins TRBV9 to TRBJ2-5, with 8 bases fitting TRBD1. The germline CDR1 and CDR2 sequences are SGDLS and YYNGEE. CDR3 length equals 14 residues. The trim removed 3 bases at V and 1 base at J, leaving 2 bases unmatched. In DNA form, the CDR3 reads TGTGCCAGCAGCGCCGGACAGGGCCAAGAGACCCAGTACTTC. This sequence encodes CASSAGQGQETQYF.

The J gene is TRBJ1-1, the V gene TRBV6-1; no clear D. Trimming stripped 6 bases from V and 0 bases from J, with 5 bases between. The germline gives CDR1 MNHNS, CDR2 SASEGT. The CDR3 covers 12 residues. In DNA form, the CDR3 reads TGTGCCAGCAGACGCTTGAACACTGAAGCTTTCTTT. It is translated as CASRRLNTEAFF.

V usage is TRBV30 and J usage is TRBJ1-1; 7 bases align to TRBD1. The germline gives CDR1 GTSNPN, CDR2 SVGIG (reference sequence). After removal of 8 bases from V and 3 bases from J, the junction contained 6 bases not matched to a gene. This CDR3 comprises 12 residues. The CDR3 nucleotides are TGTGCCGTGGGACAGCCCCACACTGAAGCTTTCTTT. It codes for CAVGQPHTEAFF.

This chain links TRBV2 with TRBJ2-4; the match to TRBD1 covers 8 bases. Per the germline V gene, CDR1 is SNHLY and CDR2 is FYNNEI. The V gene end was trimmed by 6 bases and the J gene end by 1 base; junction bases not matched to a gene: 5. This CDR3 comprises 15 residues. CDR3 nucleotide sequence: TGTGCCAGCAGCGGACAGGGTGTTGCCAAAAACATTCAGTACTTC. Residues: CASSGQGVAKNIQYF. The full variable domain, rest sourced from reference TRBV2 and TRBJ2-4, is EPEVTQTPSHQVTQMGQEVILRCVPISNHLYFYWYRQILGQKVEFLVSFYNNEISEKSEIFDDQFSVERPDGSNFTLKIRSTKLEDSAMYFCASSGQGVAKNIQYFGAGTRLSVL.

This chain uses TRBV10-2 with TRBJ1-4; the D gene is possibly TRBD1 (6 bases). V lost 0 bases to trimming and J lost 8 bases, with 13 bases between them. The CDR3 has 15 amino acids. CDR1 is WSHSY, CDR2 SAAADI, per germline. CDR3 protein: CASSESVGAGEKLFF. The CDR3 bases are TGCGCCAGCAGTGAGTCGGTGGGGGCTGGCGAAAAACTGTTTTTT.

The chain joins TRBV7-6 to TRBJ2-7; 9 nucleotides line up with TRBD1. Germline values: CDR1 SGHVS, CDR2 FNYEAQ. J was trimmed by 4 bases and V by 1 base; bases with no gene match: 5. The CDR3 has 15 residues. CDR3 nucleotides: TGTGCCAGCAGCTTAGGGGGACAGGGTTTGTACGAGCAGTACTTC. Protein: CASSLGGQGLYEQYF.

This clone was detected only once. The rearrangement links TRBV28 to TRBJ1-2; D is undetermined. The germline V gene has CDR1 MDHEN and CDR2 SYDVKM. V was cut by 8 bases and J by 3 bases, with 22 bases left in between. This CDR3 has 16 amino acids. CDR3 in amino acids: CASYGFGDPTDYGYTF. In DNA, the CDR3 is TGTGCCAGCTACGGATTCGGCGATCCAACTGACTATGGCTACACCTTC.

The sample holds one count of this clone. The chain recombines TRBV2 with TRBJ2-5, with D unclear. V was trimmed by 7 bases and J by 2 bases, leaving 14 bases between them. CDR1 and CDR2 (germline): SNHLY, FYNNEI. The length of the CDR3 is 14 residues. The CDR3 nucleotides read TGTGCCAGCAATCTCCGAAGGTTACAAGAGACCCAGTACTTC. It specifies CASNLRRLQETQYF.

The rearrangement joins TRBV29-1 to TRBJ2-7, with D possibly TRBD2 on 5 matching bases. Trimming removed 5 bases at V and 3 bases at J, with 8 bases between. Germline V gives CDR1 SQVTM, CDR2 ANQGSEA. CDR3 length: 11 residues. CDR3 loop: CSVSDFYEQYF. DNA of the CDR3: TGCAGCGTTTCGGACTTCTACGAGCAGTACTTC.

The chain uses TRBV30 and TRBJ1-1, with unresolved D. Trimming shortened V by 1 base and J by 11 bases, and 8 bases separated the two germline ends. The CDR3 is 10 amino acids. Germline assignment: CDR1 GTSNPN and CDR2 SVGIG (reference sequence). CDR3 DNA sequence: TGTGCCTGGAGTGCCGACCGGGCTTTCTTT. Translation: CAWSADRAFF.

The V call is TRBV27, the J call TRBJ2-7; TRBD2 matches at 10 bases. The germline V gene encodes CDR1 MNHEY and CDR2 SMNVEV (reference sequence). The V gene end was trimmed by 6 bases and the J gene end by 0 bases; junction bases not matched to a gene: 5. This CDR3 has 15 residues. The CDR3 sequence is CASSFASGSSYEQYF. The CDR3 DNA is TGTGCCAGCAGCTTCGCTAGCGGGAGCTCCTACGAGCAGTACTTC.

The J gene is TRBJ2-7, the V gene TRBV27; the match to TRBD2 covers 9 bases. The germline gives CDR1 MNHEY, CDR2 SMNVEV (reference sequence). Trimming cost V 6 bases and J 2 bases; bases outside gene matches: 5. The CDR3 totals 14 residues. As DNA, the CDR3 is TGTGCCAGCAGAGGAGCGGGAGGCCCCTACGAGCAGTACTTC. This codes for CASRGAGGPYEQYF.

The V and J genes are TRBV11-2 and TRBJ2-5; 10 bases are a match to TRBD2. The CDR3 totals 15 residues. CDR1 is SGHAT and CDR2 is FQNNGV in the germline V gene. The V and J ends lost 4 bases and 5 bases, in that order; junction bases with no gene match: 7. The CDR3 sequence is CASSWSGRAGETQYF. The CDR3 DNA sequence: TGTGCCAGCAGCTGGAGCGGGAGGGCCGGGGAGACCCAGTACTTC.

The chain is built from TRBV5-1 and TRBJ1-2; 7 bases agree with TRBD1. V gave up 6 bases and J gave up 2 bases; unmatched junction bases: 7. The germline V gene has CDR1 SGHRS and CDR2 YFSETQ. This CDR3 is built from 14 residues. CDR3 sequence: CASKRTGANYGYTF. The CDR3 DNA sequence: TGCGCCAGCAAAAGGACAGGTGCCAACTATGGCTACACCTTC.

This sequence joins TRBV9 and TRBJ2-7, with D possibly being TRBD2 (5 bases). CDR1 is SGDLS, CDR2 YYNGEE, per germline. The CDR3 loop spans 15 amino acids. Trimming removed 4 bases from V and 3 bases from J, with 17 bases in between. CDR3 region: CASSPSPLRGYEQYF. CDR3 DNA: TGTGCCAGCAGCCCCTCCCCCCTCCGGGGCTACGAGCAGTACTTC. Supplemented by reference TRBV9 and TRBJ2-7, the full variable domain reads DSGVTQTPKHLITATGQRVTLRCSPRSGDLSVYWYQQSLDQGLQFLIQYYNGEERAKGNILERFSAQQFPDLHSELNLSSLELGDSALYFCASSPSPLRGYEQYFGPGTRLTVT.

The chain uses TRBV6-6 and TRBJ2-3; D ambiguous. CDR1 and CDR2 from the germline V gene are MNHNY and SVGAGI (reference sequence). The CDR3 consists of 12 residues. V lost 7 bases and J 6 bases, leaving 11 bases between the germline ends. CDR3 nucleotide sequence: TGTGCCAGCACCTACACCCGGGATACGCAGTATTTT. It yields the protein CASTYTRDTQYF.

In its sample, this clone was seen once. The gene calls are TRBV7-9 and TRBJ1-2; 8 nucleotides match TRBD1. There are 16 residues in the CDR3. From germline, CDR1 is SEHNR and CDR2 FQNEAQ (reference sequence). With 0 bases clipped from V and 1 base from J, the junction kept 4 bases outside the gene matches. The CDR3 DNA sequence: TGTGCCAGCAGCTTAGCGGGGACAGGTGGTAACTATGGCTACACCTTC. Protein sequence: CASSLAGTGGNYGYTF.

This chain connects TRBV2 to TRBJ1-4, with D possibly TRBD1 on 5 matching bases. This CDR3 is built from 13 residues. V shed 9 bases and J shed 1 base, with 9 bases lying between them. Per germline, CDR1 SNHLY and CDR2 FYNNEI. The CDR3 bases are TGTGCCAGGAGGAGGGGAACTAATGAAAAACTGTTTTTT. This gives the protein CARRRGTNEKLFF. Full variable domain (rest looked up from reference TRBV2 and TRBJ1-4): EPEVTQTPSHQVTQMGQEVILRCVPISNHLYFYWYRQILGQKVEFLVSFYNNEISEKSEIFDDQFSVERPDGSNFTLKIRSTKLEDSAMYFCARRRGTNEKLFFGSGTQLSVL.

The rearrangement uses TRBV6-1 and TRBJ2-7, with D possibly being TRBD1 (5 bases). Germline V lookup: CDR1 MNHNS, CDR2 SASEGT. The CDR3 loop spans 14 amino acids. Deletions cut 5 bases from V and 3 bases from J, with 14 bases between. This chain's CDR3 is CASSPRTPGYEQYF. DNA for the CDR3: TGTGCCAGCAGTCCTAGGACACCCGGCTACGAGCAGTACTTC.

The rearrangement links TRBV5-1 to TRBJ2-1; 9 bases are shared with TRBD2. The CDR3 extends over 15 amino acids. Germline-derived CDR1 and CDR2 are SGHRS and YFSETQ. V dropped 1 base and J dropped 9; count of bases not matched to a gene: 8. CDR3 coding DNA: TGCGCCAGCAGCTTGCGATCGCTAGCGGGACCTGAGCAGTTCTTC. This codes for CASSLRSLAGPEQFF.

This sequence joins TRBV14 and TRBJ2-7; the D call may be TRBD1 or TRBD2 (6 bases each). Trimming removed 0 bases from V and 5 bases from J, with 23 bases in between. The CDR3 runs 18 residues. CDR1 and CDR2 (germline): SGHDN, FVKESK. The CDR3 DNA reads TGTGCCAGCAGCCAAGATCGGGTTCGGGGGCCCCACCGAGACGAGCAGTACTTC. Amino acid sequence: CASSQDRVRGPHRDEQYF.

The V gene is TRBV7-3, the J gene TRBJ2-1, with 8 bases lining up with TRBD2. The CDR3 contains 15 residues. J gave up 2 bases and V 5 bases, and 5 bases lay outside the gene matches. Per the germline V gene, CDR1 is SGHTA and CDR2 is FQGTGA. This CDR3 is CASSLSGTTYNEQFF. CDR3 coding DNA: TGTGCCAGCAGCCTTAGCGGGACGACCTACAATGAGCAGTTCTTC.